The 22 T cell receptor beta chains below come from one sample, sequenced in a study of blood T cell repertoires in COVID-19. Profiled with immunoSEQ multiplex PCR; TCRdb holds only in-frame clones, not every one. The data show roughly 310,000 clones, with roughly 90% seen just once and around 2.6% held by the top ten. Sequencing was performed on PBMCs or T cells enriched from blood (not recorded which). These receptor sequences come from a man aged 55 to 70 who had recovered from COVID-19.

The chain couples TRBV25-1 to TRBJ1-3; TRBD1 might be the D (5 bases). Trimming removed 8 bases at V and 0 bases at J, with 8 bases between. Germline V CDR1 and CDR2: MGHDK, SYGVNS. This CDR3 comprises 13 residues. The CDR3 DNA is TGTGCCAGCGGCAGGGACTCTGGAAACACCATATATTTT. Its protein product is CASGRDSGNTIYF.

V gene TRBV5-5 combines with J gene TRBJ1-1; D perhaps matches TRBD1 (6 bases). V gave up 3 bases and J gave up 2 bases, with 11 bases separating them. The CDR3 consists of 14 residues. Germline V gene lookup returns CDR1 SGHKS and CDR2 YYEKEE (reference sequence). The CDR3 DNA is TGTGCCAGCAGCTCGCGAGGGGGAAACACTGAAGCTTTCTTT. Translated, it gives CASSSRGGNTEAFF.

This chain connects TRBV25-1 to TRBJ1-5, with TRBD1 matching 9 bases. This CDR3 comprises 15 residues. Germline CDR1 is MGHDK and CDR2 is SYGVNS. Trimming cost V 2 bases and J 2 bases; bases outside gene matches: 1. The DNA for the CDR3 is TGTGCCAGCAGTGAAAGACAGGGGGGCAATCAGCCCCAGCATTTT. This translates into CASSERQGGNQPQHF. Filled out from reference TRBV25-1 and TRBJ1-5, the complete variable domain reads EADIYQTPRYLVIGTGKKITLECSQTMGHDKMYWYQQDPGMELHLIHYSYGVNSTEKGDLSSESTVSRIRTEHFPLTLESARPSHTSQYLCASSERQGGNQPQHFGDGTRLSIL.

The V and J genes are TRBV5-1 and TRBJ1-2, with D perhaps matching TRBD1 (6 bases). V lost 4 bases, J lost 7 bases, and 14 bases lay in between. This CDR3 contains 13 residues. Germline V gene lookup returns CDR1 SGHRS and CDR2 YFSETQ. CDR3 DNA sequence: TGCGCCAGCAGCCCGGTGGGGGCATTTGGCTACACCTTC. It yields the protein CASSPVGAFGYTF.

The V gene is TRBV7-3, the J gene TRBJ2-1; D not certain. The V end was cut by 1 base, the J end by 0 bases, with 7 bases between. Germline-derived CDR1 and CDR2 are SGHTA and FQGTGA. The CDR3 runs 15 residues. CDR3 sequence reads: CASSLMYSSYNEQFF. The CDR3 DNA reads as TGTGCCAGCAGCTTAATGTATAGCTCCTACAATGAGCAGTTCTTC.

Written as DNA, the CDR3 is TGTGCCAGCAGTCCCGGGACAGGGGGCCTTCAGCCCCAGCATTTT. This gives the protein CASSPGTGGLQPQHF. This chain uses TRBV27 with TRBJ1-5; the match to TRBD1 covers 12 bases. V lost 5 bases and J lost 6; bases outside the gene matches: 5. The CDR3 is 15 amino acids. CDR1 and CDR2 from the germline V gene are MNHEY and SMNVEV (reference sequence).

The chain is built from TRBV9 and TRBJ1-2; possibly TRBD1 for D (6 bases). Germline lookup yields CDR1 SGDLS and CDR2 YYNGEE. This CDR3 is built from 16 residues. V dropped 0 bases and J dropped 0 bases, with 12 bases sitting between them. CDR3 region: CASSVASGVANYGYTF. The CDR3 coding sequence is TGTGCCAGCAGCGTAGCCTCAGGGGTCGCTAACTATGGCTACACCTTC.

The chain employs TRBV5-1 and TRBJ2-1, with 14 nucleotides matching TRBD2. Germline values: CDR1 SGHRS, CDR2 YFSETQ. The trim removed 4 bases at V and 7 bases at J, leaving 13 bases unmatched. The CDR3 spans 18 residues. CDR3 sequence (DNA): TGCGCCAGCAGCCCCCGCCCGAAGACTAGCGGGGGGGCAAATGAGCAGTTCTTC. Translated, it gives CASSPRPKTSGGANEQFF. The whole variable domain, remainder taken from reference TRBV5-1 and TRBJ2-1, is KAGVTQTPRYLIKTRGQQVTLSCSPISGHRSVSWYQQTPGQGLQFLFEYFSETQRNKGNFPGRFSGRQFSNSRSEMNVSTLELGDSALYLCASSPRPKTSGGANEQFFGPGTRLTVL.

This chain links TRBV7-2 with TRBJ2-2; TRBD2 agrees at 7 bases. The CDR3 is made up of 18 amino acids. V lost 3 bases to trimming and J lost 4 bases; unmatched junction nucleotides: 14. The germline gives CDR1 SGHTA, CDR2 FQGNSA. Here the CDR3 DNA reads TGTGCCAGCAGCTTCACCCGGTCCCACGGGAGGCGCACCGGGGAGCTGTTTTTT. Translating it yields CASSFTRSHGRRTGELFF. Drawing the rest from reference TRBV7-2 and TRBJ2-2, the complete variable domain is GAGVSQSPSNKVTEKGKDVELRCDPISGHTALYWYRQSLGQGLEFLIYFQGNSAPDKSGLPSDRFSAERTGGSVSTLTIQRTQQEDSAVYLCASSFTRSHGRRTGELFFGEGSRLTVL.

V gene TRBV27 combines with J gene TRBJ1-2; 11 nucleotides line up with TRBD1. CDR1 and CDR2 (germline): MNHEY, SMNVEV (reference sequence). V gave up 5 bases and J gave up 8 bases; unmatched junction bases: 10. The CDR3 is made up of 15 amino acids. CDR3 DNA: TGTGCCAGCAGTAGATCCGGGACAGGGGGACGCGGCTACACCTTC. Amino acid sequence: CASSRSGTGGRGYTF.

Concerning this clone itself: Different DNA sequences within this sample yield the same CDR3. The chain employs TRBV9 and TRBJ1-2, with 7 nucleotides matching TRBD1. Unmatched junction bases numbered 3, after V lost 0 bases and J lost 1 base. The CDR3 totals 15 residues. In germline, CDR1 is SGDLS, CDR2 YYNGEE. CDR3 sequence: CASSVGQGSNYGYTF. CDR3 sequence (DNA): TGTGCCAGCAGCGTAGGACAGGGCAGTAACTATGGCTACACCTTC.

This chain joins TRBV10-1 and TRBJ2-2; the D gene is possibly TRBD2 (5 bases). The CDR3 consists of 14 residues. Germline V gene sequence: CDR1 WNHNN, CDR2 SYGVQD (reference sequence). V lost 8 bases and J lost 6, with 16 bases in between. CDR3 coding DNA: TGCGCCAGCTCCCCCGCCCTAGCTCCCGGGGAGCTGTTTTTT. It yields the protein CASSPALAPGELFF.

This chain joins TRBV5-1 and TRBJ2-2; TRBD1 might be the D (5 bases). This CDR3 comprises 15 residues. CDR1 SGHRS and CDR2 YFSETQ come from the germline V gene. V lost 2 bases, J lost 3 bases, and 11 bases lay in between. CDR3 bases: TGCGCCAGCAGCTTCCAGGGTCGGGACACCGGGGAGCTGTTTTTT. Amino acid sequence: CASSFQGRDTGELFF.

The rearrangement joins TRBV10-1 to TRBJ2-6; perhaps TRBD2 as D (5 bases). The V end lost 5 bases, the J end lost 3 bases, and 8 bases lay between the germline ends. CDR3 length: 14 residues. Germline CDR1 WNHNN, CDR2 SYGVQD (reference sequence). The CDR3 protein is CASSPGIGANVLTF. DNA of the CDR3: TGCGCCAGCAGTCCCGGGATTGGGGCCAACGTCCTGACTTTC.

This chain uses TRBV7-3 with TRBJ2-1; TRBD2 agrees at 8 bases. Trimming removed 0 bases from V and 1 base from J; junction bases left unmatched: 5. The CDR3 is 17 residues long. Germline loops: CDR1 SGHTA, CDR2 FQGTGA. The CDR3 protein is CASSLTLSGSSYNEQFF. The CDR3 DNA is TGTGCCAGCAGCTTAACGTTAAGCGGGAGTTCCTACAATGAGCAGTTCTTC.

The chain is built from TRBV7-9 and TRBJ2-7; possible D gene TRBD1, 6 bases. The CDR3 length is 13 residues. V dropped 2 bases and J dropped 6 bases, with 11 bases sitting between them. The germline CDR1 and CDR2 sequences are SEHNR and FQNEAQ (reference sequence). In DNA form, the CDR3 reads TGTGCCAGCAGCTTAACAGGGTTGACCGAGCAGTACTTC. Amino acids: CASSLTGLTEQYF.

This chain links TRBV11-3 with TRBJ2-5, with TRBD2 matching over 13 bases. With V trimmed by 5 bases and J by 0 bases, 9 bases remained unmatched. This CDR3 contains 18 residues. CDR1 and CDR2 from the germline V gene are SGHNT and YENEEA. CDR3 DNA sequence: TGTGCCAGCAGCCCTAGGGGGGGACTAGCGGGAAACCAAGAGACCCAGTACTTC. Protein sequence: CASSPRGGLAGNQETQYF.

This chain connects TRBV5-5 to TRBJ1-4; D gene unclear. This CDR3 is 14 amino acids long. Trimming removed 4 bases from V and 1 base from J, with 8 bases in between. Germline V CDR1 and CDR2: SGHKS, YYEKEE (reference sequence). DNA of the CDR3: TGTGCCAGCAGCAACGGTGGAACTAATGAAAAACTGTTTTTT. Its protein product is CASSNGGTNEKLFF. Full variable domain (remainder filled in from reference TRBV5-5 and TRBJ1-4): DAGVTQSPTHLIKTRGQQVTLRCSPISGHKSVSWYQQVLGQGPQFIFQYYEKEERGRGNFPDRFSARQFPNYSSELNVNALLLGDSALYLCASSNGGTNEKLFFGSGTQLSVL.

The chain uses TRBV24-1 and TRBJ2-3; 8 bases align to TRBD2. Germline values: CDR1 KGHDR, CDR2 SFDVKD. CDR3 length: 15 amino acids. Unmatched junction bases numbered 6, after V lost 4 bases and J lost 4 bases. CDR3 sequence (DNA): TGTGCCACCAGTGACCACGGACTAGCCGCAGATACGCAGTATTTT. Translating gives CATSDHGLAADTQYF.

The V call is TRBV19, the J call TRBJ1-1, with TRBD1 as a possible D gene (5 bases). Trimming removed 3 bases at V and 0 bases at J, with 17 bases between. The CDR3 runs to 17 residues. Germline V CDR1 and CDR2: LNHDA, SQIVND (reference sequence). The CDR3 is CASSIGGGRSMNTEAFF. The CDR3 DNA follows: TGTGCCAGTAGTATCGGGGGAGGTAGGTCCATGAACACTGAAGCTTTCTTT.

The genes are TRBV3-1 (or the pseudogene TRBV3-2) and TRBJ1-1, with 7 bases matching TRBD1. The junction had 13 bases not matched to a gene; V was cut back by 4 bases and J by 8 bases. Germline values: CDR1 LGHDT, CDR2 YNNKEL (reference sequence). This CDR3 has 15 residues. CDR3 amino acids: CASSPTLNRGVEAFF. In DNA form, the CDR3 reads TGTGCCAGCAGCCCTACCCTTAACAGGGGAGTCGAAGCTTTCTTT.

This rearrangement joins TRBV7-3 to TRBJ2-4, with 10 bases identical to TRBD1. The germline gives CDR1 SGHTA, CDR2 FQGTGA. There are 16 residues in the CDR3. V lost 3 bases to trimming and J lost 9 bases; unmatched junction nucleotides: 11. The CDR3 nucleotides read TGTGCCAGCAGCTTGGATCAGACAGGGGGCGAAGTCATTCAGTACTTC. The encoded protein is CASSLDQTGGEVIQYF.